These T cell receptor beta chains were read from a single sample in a study of T-cell memory formation after mild COVID-19. Each CDR3 protein is one row after TCRdb ran MiXCR on the 5' RACE reads. The data hold about 350,000 distinct CDR3 sequences, with roughly 13% observed a single time. The sequenced material came from PBMCs or a T cell subset sorted from them (not recorded which). Receptors were obtained from a man aged 18-30 years who had mild COVID-19 (a few samples of this study predate the infection). Cell type and time point are not known. CDR3s include the opening cysteine and the closing phenylalanine or tryptophan. Clone size is not always given. Where it is, it says once, few, many or a class for expanded clones.

cdr3_aa: CASSRTGDFNNEQFF
clone_size: few
j_call: TRBJ2-1
cdr3_length: 15
v_call: TRBV4-1

cdr3_aa: CASSLRHYTDTQYF
clone_size: few
j_call: TRBJ2-3
cdr3_length: 14
v_call: TRBV7-2

cdr3_aa: CASTWGGASNEQFF
clone_size: .
j_call: TRBJ2-1
cdr3_length: 14
v_call: TRBV4-2

cdr3_aa: CASSGPIYGYTF
clone_size: few
j_call: TRBJ1-2
cdr3_length: 12
v_call: TRBV28

cdr3_aa: CASSQGPGYTF
clone_size: few
j_call: TRBJ1-2
cdr3_length: 11
v_call: TRBV23-1

cdr3_aa: CAIRDRDRDTDTQYF
clone_size: .
j_call: TRBJ2-3
cdr3_length: 15
v_call: TRBV10-3

cdr3_aa: CASSLEWAEAFF
clone_size: .
j_call: TRBJ1-1
cdr3_length: 12
v_call: TRBV7-2

cdr3_aa: CASSIADSSYEQYF
clone_size: few
j_call: TRBJ2-7
cdr3_length: 14
v_call: TRBV19

cdr3_aa: CSVQDRGYGYTF
clone_size: few
j_call: TRBJ1-2
cdr3_length: 12
v_call: TRBV29-1

cdr3_aa: CASSVKGGSYPQHF
clone_size: few
j_call: TRBJ1-5
cdr3_length: 14
v_call: TRBV27

cdr3_aa: CASSWDSQNTGELFF
clone_size: .
j_call: TRBJ2-2
cdr3_length: 15
v_call: TRBV12-3/TRBV12-4

cdr3_aa: CASSHPRGGDTQYF
clone_size: few
j_call: TRBJ2-3
cdr3_length: 14
v_call: TRBV5-1

cdr3_aa: CASSLRDMNTEAFF
clone_size: once
j_call: TRBJ1-1
cdr3_length: 14
v_call: TRBV5-1

cdr3_aa: CASSLTTARFSEAFF
clone_size: .
j_call: TRBJ1-1
cdr3_length: 15
v_call: TRBV7-8

cdr3_aa: CASRSGLARETQYF
clone_size: .
j_call: TRBJ2-5
cdr3_length: 14
v_call: TRBV6-5

cdr3_aa: CATSDSTGFDEQFF
clone_size: many
j_call: TRBJ2-1
cdr3_length: 14
v_call: TRBV24-1

cdr3_aa: CASSPRTGGTGELFF
clone_size: .
j_call: TRBJ2-2
cdr3_length: 15
v_call: TRBV18

cdr3_aa: CAWSVGTGGVNTEAFF
clone_size: .
j_call: TRBJ1-1
cdr3_length: 16
v_call: TRBV30

cdr3_aa: CASSHFSGSGGSSYNEQFF
clone_size: many
j_call: TRBJ2-1
cdr3_length: 19
v_call: TRBV4-3

cdr3_aa: CASSSAPGFGGSYEQYF
clone_size: .
j_call: TRBJ2-7
cdr3_length: 17
v_call: TRBV7-2

cdr3_aa: CASSSRHRGNTEAFF
clone_size: few
j_call: TRBJ1-1
cdr3_length: 15
v_call: TRBV28

cdr3_aa: CASSSPTGGKNIQYF
clone_size: few
j_call: TRBJ2-4
cdr3_length: 15
v_call: TRBV6-5

cdr3_aa: CASSQTDSPEAFF
clone_size: .
j_call: TRBJ1-1
cdr3_length: 13
v_call: TRBV7-3

cdr3_aa: CASSQLGREAFF
clone_size: .
j_call: TRBJ1-1
cdr3_length: 12
v_call: TRBV4-1

cdr3_aa: CSVHPDSYNEQFF
clone_size: few
j_call: TRBJ2-1
cdr3_length: 13
v_call: TRBV29-1

cdr3_aa: CASRGTGQSNQPQHF
clone_size: few
j_call: TRBJ1-5
cdr3_length: 15
v_call: TRBV6-1

cdr3_aa: CASSSAATPNEQFF
clone_size: .
j_call: TRBJ2-1
cdr3_length: 14
v_call: TRBV7-3

cdr3_aa: CASSPPWPGYGYTF
clone_size: .
j_call: TRBJ1-2
cdr3_length: 14
v_call: TRBV7-9

cdr3_aa: CASSSTSGGTDTQYF
clone_size: many
j_call: TRBJ2-3
cdr3_length: 15
v_call: TRBV5-1

cdr3_aa: CASSYGTGQPQHF
clone_size: .
j_call: TRBJ1-5
cdr3_length: 13
v_call: TRBV6-6

cdr3_aa: CASSFPGGSYEQYF
clone_size: many
j_call: TRBJ2-7
cdr3_length: 14
v_call: TRBV5-1

cdr3_aa: CASSPRVSPDTQYF
clone_size: once
j_call: TRBJ2-3
cdr3_length: 14
v_call: TRBV7-9

cdr3_aa: CASSPGTSGGLEQFF
clone_size: few
j_call: TRBJ2-1
cdr3_length: 15
v_call: TRBV4-3

cdr3_aa: CSARGNQGPLYEQYF
clone_size: .
j_call: TRBJ2-7
cdr3_length: 15
v_call: TRBV20-1

cdr3_aa: CASSFGTGWNEQFF
clone_size: many
j_call: TRBJ2-1
cdr3_length: 14
v_call: TRBV5-5

cdr3_aa: CASSQEGLGVEQFF
clone_size: few
j_call: TRBJ2-1
cdr3_length: 14
v_call: TRBV4-3

cdr3_aa: CASSELAREEQYF
clone_size: .
j_call: TRBJ2-7
cdr3_length: 13
v_call: TRBV14

cdr3_aa: CASSLAGFYEQYF
clone_size: .
j_call: TRBJ2-7
cdr3_length: 13
v_call: TRBV7-2

cdr3_aa: CASSISLLPNEQFF
clone_size: .
j_call: TRBJ2-1
cdr3_length: 14
v_call: TRBV19

cdr3_aa: CASSLAGTGQGDTQYF
clone_size: many
j_call: TRBJ2-3
cdr3_length: 16
v_call: TRBV5-1

cdr3_aa: CASSSPGTEAFF
clone_size: .
j_call: TRBJ1-1
cdr3_length: 12
v_call: TRBV6-5

cdr3_aa: CASSPQSGGNYEQYF
clone_size: .
j_call: TRBJ2-7
cdr3_length: 15
v_call: TRBV4-1

cdr3_aa: CASSEAARGWDEQFF
clone_size: few
j_call: TRBJ2-1
cdr3_length: 15
v_call: TRBV9

cdr3_aa: CSAAGSTDTQYF
clone_size: .
j_call: TRBJ2-3
cdr3_length: 12
v_call: TRBV20-1

cdr3_aa: CASSVGEQTQYF
clone_size: .
j_call: TRBJ2-5
cdr3_length: 12
v_call: TRBV12-3/TRBV12-4

cdr3_aa: CASSSLAGGPRAQYF
clone_size: .
j_call: TRBJ2-5
cdr3_length: 15
v_call: TRBV7-2

cdr3_aa: CASSPPTGGYTF
clone_size: few
j_call: TRBJ1-2
cdr3_length: 12
v_call: TRBV7-9

cdr3_aa: CASRGEWGYNEQFF
clone_size: .
j_call: TRBJ2-1
cdr3_length: 14
v_call: TRBV5-1

cdr3_aa: CASSKNRDALLYF
clone_size: .
j_call: TRBJ1-3
cdr3_length: 13
v_call: TRBV11-2

cdr3_aa: CASSLLAGGSETQYF
clone_size: .
j_call: TRBJ2-5
cdr3_length: 15
v_call: TRBV7-2

cdr3_aa: CAIRERASTDTQYF
clone_size: .
j_call: TRBJ2-3
cdr3_length: 14
v_call: TRBV10-3

cdr3_aa: CASSRGQQGAYQPQHF
clone_size: .
j_call: TRBJ1-5
cdr3_length: 16
v_call: TRBV6-5

cdr3_aa: CSVEVRASSYNEQFF
clone_size: few
j_call: TRBJ2-1
cdr3_length: 15
v_call: TRBV29-1

cdr3_aa: CASSSKDRGDTQYF
clone_size: few
j_call: TRBJ2-3
cdr3_length: 14
v_call: TRBV5-4

cdr3_aa: CAIRDGYSYNEQFF
clone_size: .
j_call: TRBJ2-1
cdr3_length: 14
v_call: TRBV10-3

cdr3_aa: CASSRRGPQETQYF
clone_size: .
j_call: TRBJ2-5
cdr3_length: 14
v_call: TRBV5-5

cdr3_aa: CASRGQGATDTQYF
clone_size: few
j_call: TRBJ2-3
cdr3_length: 14
v_call: TRBV10-2